This TCR beta chain was profiled in a study of cytomegalovirus exposure and HLA in healthy donors. A remark on this clone: Its antigen is not known.

PCR involved 60 Vbeta and 13 Jbeta primers. Libraries were prepared by immunoSEQ multiplex PCR; TCRdb keeps only in-frame clonotypes and omits some of them. The table has 95,000 to 150,000 clones, 70% to 90% seen once. The CDR3 is 18 amino acids. Germline V gene sequence: CDR1 GTSNPN, CDR2 SVGIG (reference sequence). Trimming at V came to 4 bases and at J to 1 base, leaving 16 bases not matched to a gene. Study-level findings and limits: The study reported that TCR beta sequences accurately predicted HLA-A and HLA-B alleles in most subjects. In a later analysis, HLA-C alleles had the fewest associated TCRs, DRB1 alleles the most.

The chain recombines TRBV30 with TRBJ2-3; 8 nucleotides line up with TRBD1. The TCR was taken from a man aged 40-49 years in good health and CMV-seronegative. Sequenced material: PBMCs. This CDR3 reads CAWTSAGGASSRTDTQYF. CDR3 coding DNA: TGTGCCTGGACAAGCGCAGGGGGCGCATCATCTCGCACAGATACGCAGTATTTT.